A selection of T cell receptor beta chains follows, all from one sample in a study of CD8+ T cells in alopecia areata. TCRdb keeps only in-frame clones here, not all; method: immunoSEQ multiplex PCR. The table records about 180,000 clones, more than 60% of them present only once. The specimen was CD4+ T cells sorted from blood, collected at week 0. The receptor set was obtained from a human donor with alopecia areata. Both conserved end residues are part of each CDR3. The D gene is left open where the match is weak. Rows may omit the clone size; those that give it use once, few, many or a size class.

NA	TRBV29-1	NA	TRBJ2-5	TGCAGCGTTGAATTGGCCCGGACCCAGTACTTC	CSVELARTQYF
NA	TRBV11-2	TRBD1	TRBJ1-2	TGTGCCAGCAGCGTGAACAGGGGGCGGGGTGGCTACACCTTC	CASSVNRGRGGYTF
few	TRBV5-5	TRBD1	TRBJ2-7	TGTGCCAGCATCGCGGGACAGGGGGCCTCCTACGAGCAGTACTTC	CASIAGQGASYEQYF
NA	TRBV10-1	NA	TRBJ1-1	TGCGCCAGCAGTGAAAGTGGCCTGCCGGAAGCTTTCTTT	CASSESGLPEAFF
few	TRBV19	NA	TRBJ1-5	TGTGCCAGTAGTATGGGACGGACACATAGCAATCAGCCCCAGCATTTT	CASSMGRTHSNQPQHF
NA	TRBV29-1	TRBD1	TRBJ1-1	TGCAGCGTTCAGGGGGCTGGTGTGAACACTGAAGCTTTCTTT	CSVQGAGVNTEAFF
NA	TRBV28	NA	TRBJ2-7	TGTGCCAGCACCGGCACAGCCTCCGGGCAGTACTTC	CASTGTASGQYF
NA	TRBV18	NA	TRBJ2-7	TGTGCCAGCTCCCAGGGCAGGACCACCTACGAGCAGTACTTC	CASSQGRTTYEQYF
NA	TRBV2	TRBD1	TRBJ1-1	TGTGCCAGCAGGCCAGGGGGACAGGGGGGTGAAGCTTTCTTT	CASRPGGQGGEAFF
few	TRBV29-1	NA	TRBJ1-2	TGCAGCGTTGAAGATGGGAGGGTCTACACCTTC	CSVEDGRVYTF
NA	TRBV25-1	NA	TRBJ1-4	TGTGCCAGCAGCCCCGAGATGGGGGCGGCTAATGAAAAACTGTTTTTT	CASSPEMGAANEKLFF
few	TRBV14	TRBD2	TRBJ2-1	TGTGCCAGCAGCCCCCTAGCGGGGAGTTACAATGAGCAGTTCTTC	CASSPLAGSYNEQFF
NA	TRBV30	NA	TRBJ1-2	TGTGCCAGCCTCGTGTGGGGTTCCGGTAACCCTAACTATGGCTACACCTTC	CASLVWGSGNPNYGYTF
NA	TRBV29-1	TRBD2	TRBJ2-7	TGCAGCGCCCTGACTAGCGGGAATACCTACGAGCAGTACTTC	CSALTSGNTYEQYF
NA	TRBV25-1	NA	TRBJ2-1	TGTGCCAGCAGTGTAAGCGGGAATGAGCAGTTCTTC	CASSVSGNEQFF
many	TRBV18	NA	TRBJ2-5	TGTGCCAGCTCGCCCCCGGCTAGCGCACAAGAGACCCAGTACTTC	CASSPPASAQETQYF
NA	TRBV29-1	NA	TRBJ2-2	TGCAGCGTTGAATACAGGCTAGCCGGGGAGCTGTTTTTT	CSVEYRLAGELFF
NA	TRBV7-2	NA	TRBJ2-7	TGTGCCAGCAGCCGCCAATACGAGCAGTACTTC	CASSRQYEQYF
NA	TRBV6-6	TRBD2	TRBJ2-1	TGTGCCAGCAGTTCCCTAGCGGGGGGACCTTCCAATGAGCAGTTCTTC	CASSSLAGGPSNEQFF
few	TRBV18	NA	TRBJ1-1	TGTGCCAGCTCAGTCAGGTCTGCCCCTGAAGCTTTCTTT	CASSVRSAPEAFF
NA	TRBV13	NA	TRBJ2-7	TGTGCCAGCAGCAGACAGGCCCACGAGCAGTACTTC	CASSRQAHEQYF
NA	TRBV6-1	TRBD1	TRBJ1-2	TGTGCCAGCAGTGGACAGGGTCATGGCTACACCTTC	CASSGQGHGYTF
NA	TRBV29-1	TRBD1	TRBJ2-7	TGCAGCGTTGGGACAGGCAGGTACGAGCAGTACTTC	CSVGTGRYEQYF
NA	TRBV15	NA	TRBJ1-2	TGTGCCACCAGCCTCGCCAACCCAGGGGCGGCAGCGGGGGGCTACACCTTC	CATSLANPGAAAGGYTF
NA	TRBV4-1	NA	TRBJ2-7	TGCGCCAGCAGCAAGAGGGGCAGGCCGTCCTACGAGCAGTACTTC	CASSKRGRPSYEQYF
NA	TRBV7-2	NA	TRBJ2-3	TGTGCCAGCAGCTTAGCTGCGGGGACTAGCACAGATACGCAGTATTTT	CASSLAAGTSTDTQYF
few	TRBV6-1	TRBD1	TRBJ1-2	TGTGCCAGCAGTCGCAAACAGGGGGCTAACTATGGCTACACCTTC	CASSRKQGANYGYTF
NA	TRBV7-8	NA	TRBJ2-7	TGTGCCAGCAGCTTAGCATCGACAGGTCCCTACGAGCAGTACTTC	CASSLASTGPYEQYF
NA	TRBV29-1	NA	TRBJ2-1	TGCAGCGTCCCGGGACCAGGGGTGGATAATGAGCAGTTCTTC	CSVPGPGVDNEQFF
NA	TRBV25-1	TRBD1	TRBJ2-5	TGTGCCAGCAGTCTCAGGGGGCGTCAAGAGACCCAGTACTTC	CASSLRGRQETQYF
few	TRBV29-1	NA	TRBJ1-1	TGCAGCGCGTCCCCCAGGAACACTGAAGCTTTCTTT	CSASPRNTEAFF
NA	TRBV7-3	NA	TRBJ2-3	TGTGCCAGCAGCCCTTCCGGGACCACAGATACGCAGTATTTT	CASSPSGTTDTQYF
NA	TRBV30	NA	TRBJ1-5	TGTGCCTGGAGTGTACGGGGGACTGGTAATCAGCCCCAGCATTTT	CAWSVRGTGNQPQHF
NA	TRBV29-1	TRBD1	TRBJ1-2	TGCAGCGTCTCGGGACAGGCAAATAACTATGGCTACACCTTC	CSVSGQANNYGYTF